This TCR beta chain was identified during a study of blood T cell repertoires in COVID-19. The overall study: PBMCs, B-cell-depleted T cells, or T cells provided the cDNA or gDNA that made up the material.

In assigning cohorts, the study relied on participant-reported clinical history. Original handling: Researchers report that nucleated cell counts were estimated from reference gene primer amplification. Assay: immunoSEQ multiplex PCR; the TCRdb copy retains only in-frame clones and omits some. The V and J calls and clone size come from that table; D and trimming were worked out from the DNA. The data hold around 450,000 clones, with roughly nine tenths observed a single time. In germline, CDR1 is LNHNV, CDR2 YYDKDF (reference sequence). CDR3 length: 18 residues. Trimming cost V 0 bases and J 4 bases, with 18 bases left between them.

The clonotype originates from a woman aged 18 to 35 with acute COVID-19. J is TRBJ2-2 and V is TRBV15; D possibly corresponds to TRBD2 (5 bases). The sequenced sample was PBMCs or T cells enriched from blood (not recorded which). This chain's CDR3 is CATSRDTGSMRVTGELFF. The CDR3, as DNA: TGTGCCACCAGCAGAGATACCGGTTCTATGCGGGTCACCGGGGAGCTGTTTTTT.